The 2 T cell receptor beta chains in this list originate from one sample, sequenced in a study of T cells after posttransplantation cyclophosphamide. Only in-frame clones appear in the TCRdb table, and some are missing; sequencing was by immunoSEQ multiplex PCR. The repertoire holds around 1,700 clones, with about 86% as singletons. Specimen: CD8+ T cells sorted from bone marrow. The receptors were gathered from a woman between 45 and 60 years old in good health and a related stem cell transplant donor.

This chain links TRBV6-5 with TRBJ2-1; the match to TRBD2 covers 12 bases. CDR3 length equals 16 residues. Germline lookup yields CDR1 MNHEY and CDR2 SVGAGI. J was trimmed by 4 bases and V by 2 bases; bases with no gene match: 3. The CDR3 region is CASSYDGLAGYNEQFF. DNA for the CDR3: TGTGCCAGCAGTTACGACGGACTAGCGGGGTACAATGAGCAGTTCTTC.

The chain carries TRBV11-2 and TRBJ2-1; the D is unclear. Germline CDR1 is SGHAT and CDR2 is FQNNGV. V lost 3 bases and J lost 2, with 11 bases in between. The CDR3 is made up of 15 amino acids. CDR3 bases: TGTGCCAGCAGCTTTATACAGTCCCCCTACAATGAGCAGTTCTTC. Its protein is CASSFIQSPYNEQFF.